These T cell receptor beta chains were read from a single sample in a study of early T cells in non-severe SARS-CoV-2 infection. TCRdb re-derived calls from the 5' RACE reads in MiXCR, one entry per CDR3 protein. The sample holds about 30,000 distinct CDR3 sequences, 3% to 5% seen once. Source material: whole blood. The source of these receptors is an adult who was a healthcare worker with PCR-confirmed SARS-CoV-2 infection or an uninfected control (not recorded which). The CDR3 runs from the conserved cysteine through the conserved F or W. A D gene is named only where the DNA matches it firmly. Not every row has a clone size; where given, it reads once, few, many or a size class.

J gene | D gene | V gene | clone size | CDR3 DNA | CDR3 protein
TRBJ1-1 | NA | TRBV29-1 | many | TGCAGCGTTGTCCAGGGGTCAACAGCTTTCTTT | CSVVQGSTAFF
TRBJ2-1 | TRBD1 | TRBV5-1 | many | TGCGCCAGCAGCCCGCCCGGGACAGGTTACAATGAGCAGTTCTTC | CASSPPGTGYNEQFF
TRBJ2-7 | NA | TRBV21-1 | many | TGTGCCAGCGTCCCCCAGGGAGGGTTTAGCTCCTACGAGCAGTACTTC | CASVPQGGFSSYEQYF
TRBJ2-1 | NA | TRBV7-2 | many | TGTGCCAGCAGCTTAGGAGTTTCACGAGAGCAGTTCTTC | CASSLGVSREQFF
TRBJ2-7 | TRBD2 | TRBV9 | few | TGTGCCAGCAGTCCTAGAGCCGGGACTAGCGGGAGAGGCTCCTACGAGCAGTACTTC | CASSPRAGTSGRGSYEQYF
TRBJ2-5 | NA | TRBV11-3 | NA | TGTGCCAGCAGAATATGGACAAGAAAAGAGACCCAGTACTTC | CASRIWTRKETQYF
TRBJ2-7 | TRBD1 | TRBV7-9 | many | TGTGCCAGCAGCGCCGGGACAGGGGGCTACGAGCAGTACTTC | CASSAGTGGYEQYF
TRBJ2-1 | TRBD2 | TRBV2 | few | TGTGCCAGCAGTACGACTAGCGGGGGTTTAGGTGAGCAGTTCTTC | CASSTTSGGLGEQFF
TRBJ2-4 | NA | TRBV5-1 | medium-sized | TGCGCCAGCAGCCCTGGCGGGGATGGGAGTGTTCAGTACTTC | CASSPGGDGSVQYF
TRBJ1-1 | NA | TRBV4-2 | many | TGTGCCAGCAGCTCCAGGGTATACACTGAAGCTTTCTTT | CASSSRVYTEAFF
TRBJ2-1 | TRBD2 | TRBV7-2 | NA | TGTGCCAGCAGCTCTCGGACTAGCGGGAGATTCTTC | CASSSRTSGRFF
TRBJ1-6 | TRBD1 | TRBV7-2 | many | TGTGCCAGCAGCCCCGGACAGGCGCCTTCACCCCTCCACTTT | CASSPGQAPSPLHF
TRBJ2-1 | TRBD2 | TRBV5-1 | many | TGCGCCAGCAGAAGAGCGGGAGGCCCCTACAATGAGCAGTTCTTC | CASRRAGGPYNEQFF
TRBJ1-6 | NA | TRBV3-1 | many | TGTGCCAGCAGCTACCTAAGAGACCCGAGCTCCTATAATTCACCCCTCCACTTT | CASSYLRDPSSYNSPLHF
TRBJ2-3 | NA | TRBV5-5 | few | TGTGCCAGCAGCTTTAGGGACCCAGATACGCAGTATTTT | CASSFRDPDTQYF
TRBJ2-7 | NA | TRBV30 | many | TGTGCCTGGGGGGGGACAAGAGGCGAGCAGTACTTC | CAWGGTRGEQYF
TRBJ2-3 | TRBD2 | TRBV7-2 | many | TGTGCCAGCAGCCCCCAATCTAGCGGGACTGGGGATACGCAGTATTTT | CASSPQSSGTGDTQYF
TRBJ2-1 | NA | TRBV19 | NA | TGTGCCAGTAGTGTTCAGGGAACTGAGCAGTTCTTC | CASSVQGTEQFF
TRBJ2-1 | TRBD1 | TRBV27 | many | TGTGCCAGCAGGCCCGGGACAGGCCCTACGGAGCAGTTCTTC | CASRPGTGPTEQFF
TRBJ2-7 | NA | TRBV5-6 | many | TGTGCCAGCAGCGGGAATGCCGCTACGGTGCAGTACTTC | CASSGNAATVQYF
TRBJ2-3 | TRBD1 | TRBV20-1 | many | TGCAGTGCTTCTTATGACAGGGGGGCTTCAAGTACGCAGTATTTT | CSASYDRGASSTQYF
TRBJ2-7 | NA | TRBV20-1 | many | TGCAGTGCCGCCGACCAGACCTACGAGCAGTACTTC | CSAADQTYEQYF
TRBJ1-4 | NA | TRBV6-1 | many | TGTGCCAGCAGTGAATCCCCGGGGGAGGTGGGCGAAAAACTGTTTTTT | CASSESPGEVGEKLFF
TRBJ2-6 | NA | TRBV30 | many | TGTGCCTGGAGTGGAAAGGGGGCCAACGTCCTGACTTTC | CAWSGKGANVLTF
TRBJ1-6 | NA | TRBV27 | many | TGTGCCAGCAGACCGTTCTCCTATAATTCACCCCTCCACTTT | CASRPFSYNSPLHF
TRBJ2-7 | TRBD2 | TRBV7-2 | many | TGTGCCAGCAGCTTAGTCCCTAGCGGGGTGTACGAGCAGTACTTC | CASSLVPSGVYEQYF
TRBJ2-5 | NA | TRBV9 | many | TGTGCCAGCAGCGTAGAGGGTAGGAGCGAGACCCAGTACTTC | CASSVEGRSETQYF
TRBJ2-7 | TRBD2 | TRBV30 | many | TGTGCCTGGAGTCCCGGGACTAGCGACTCCTACGAGCAGTACTTC | CAWSPGTSDSYEQYF
TRBJ2-7 | NA | TRBV2 | many | TGTGCCAGCACCGGCCCAAGGGGGGTGAACGAGCAGTACTTC | CASTGPRGVNEQYF
TRBJ2-1 | NA | TRBV20-1 | many | TGCAGTGCTCCGGCCGGAGCGGCTGAGCAGTTCTTC | CSAPAGAAEQFF
TRBJ1-1 | TRBD1 | TRBV7-2 | many | TGTGCCAGCAGCTGGACAGGGGGCTCGAACACTGAAGCTTTCTTT | CASSWTGGSNTEAFF
TRBJ1-2 | NA | TRBV6-2/TRBV6-3 | NA | TGTGCCAGCAGTTACTCAAAGGGCTATGGCTACACCTTC | CASSYSKGYGYTF
TRBJ1-4 | TRBD1 | TRBV9 | many | TGTGCCAGCAGCCCCACAGGGACAGGGGGCGAAAAACTGTTTTTT | CASSPTGTGGEKLFF
TRBJ2-1 | NA | TRBV11-2 | many | TGTGCCAGCAGCCTCCGGGGGAGCTCCTACAATGAGCAGTTCTTC | CASSLRGSSYNEQFF
TRBJ2-1 | TRBD2 | TRBV20-1 | many | TGCAGTGCTAGAGGTCCTAGCGGGAGTCTGGGTGAGCAGTTCTTC | CSARGPSGSLGEQFF
TRBJ2-1 | NA | TRBV7-2 | many | TGTGCCAGCAGCTTAGCCAGGGCCGGACGGCTACAACGGGAGCAGTTCTTC | CASSLARAGRLQREQFF
TRBJ1-1 | NA | TRBV18 | many | TGTGCCAGCTCACCAGGTCGCGTCAGACTTAACACTGAAGCTTTCTTT | CASSPGRVRLNTEAFF
TRBJ2-6 | NA | TRBV19 | many | TGTGCCAGTAGGGGAACAGGGCTAATCGGAGCCAACGTCCTGACTTTC | CASRGTGLIGANVLTF
TRBJ2-5 | NA | TRBV6-5 | many | TGTGCCAGCAGAATAGGAACCACGGAGACCCAGTACTTC | CASRIGTTETQYF